These T cell receptor beta chains were read from a single sample in a study of T-cell memory formation after mild COVID-19. A single record per CDR3 protein comes from TCRdb applying MiXCR to the 5' RACE reads. The sample includes about 400,000 distinct CDR3 sequences, 24% of them seen just once. The sequencing sample was made of PBMCs or a T cell subset sorted from them (not recorded which). These receptors came from an adult woman who had mild COVID-19 (a few samples of this study predate the infection). Cell type and time point are not known. Both conserved end residues are part of each CDR3. A D gene is named only where the DNA matches it firmly. Size is omitted from some rows. Given values are once, few, many or a class for expanded clones.

d_call | j_call | v_call | clone_size | cdr3_nt | cdr3_aa
- | TRBJ2-7 | TRBV20-1 | - | TGCAGTGCCGGGACACAGGGAAGGTCCTACGAGCAGTACTTC | CSAGTQGRSYEQYF
- | TRBJ2-2 | TRBV19 | few | TGTGCCAGTAATATGGGGGCCCCCGGGGAGCTGTTTTTT | CASNMGAPGELFF
- | TRBJ1-1 | TRBV24-1 | few | TGTGCCACCAGTGATTTGGGCCCGGGCCGATGGGGTAGGTCTGAAGCTTTCTTT | CATSDLGPGRWGRSEAFF
- | TRBJ2-1 | TRBV11-2 | few | TGTGCCAGCAGCTTCGGACTGGGTAAAAGCTCCTACAATGAGCAGTTCTTC | CASSFGLGKSSYNEQFF
- | TRBJ2-5 | TRBV7-2 | - | TGTGCCAGCAGCTTAGGAGCACTAGCACAAGAGACCCAGTACTTC | CASSLGALAQETQYF
TRBD1 | TRBJ1-2 | TRBV2 | - | TGTGCCAGCAGCCCCGGGACAGGGGTCGGCTACACCTTC | CASSPGTGVGYTF
- | TRBJ1-5 | TRBV6-1 | few | TGTGCCAGCAGTGAAACGGCCGGGAGTAATCAGCCCCAGCATTTT | CASSETAGSNQPQHF
TRBD2 | TRBJ2-5 | TRBV20-1 | - | TGCAGTGTCGCGGCGGGGGGAGAGGGAAAGACCCAGTACTTC | CSVAAGGEGKTQYF
- | TRBJ1-3 | TRBV28 | - | TGTGCCAGCAGTCCTGACCTCAGGACTGGAAACACCATATATTTT | CASSPDLRTGNTIYF
- | TRBJ2-3 | TRBV24-1 | few | TGTGCCACCAGTCCAAGAGGGAGCACAGATACGCAGTATTTT | CATSPRGSTDTQYF
- | TRBJ2-1 | TRBV20-1 | - | TGCAGTGCTAGAGATCTTGGACTCTGGGGCAATGAGCAGTTCTTC | CSARDLGLWGNEQFF
TRBD1 | TRBJ2-7 | TRBV6-5 | few | TGTGCCAGCAGTTACTCCGGGACAGGGGATGGTCGCGAGCAGTACTTC | CASSYSGTGDGREQYF
TRBD1 | TRBJ1-6 | TRBV2 | - | TGTGCCAGCAGAGCAGACAGGGTAGATAATTCACCCCTCCACTTT | CASRADRVDNSPLHF
- | TRBJ1-2 | TRBV6-5 | few | TGTGCCAGCAGTGAAGTGCTTAGCTATGGCTACACCTTC | CASSEVLSYGYTF
- | TRBJ1-2 | TRBV29-1 | - | TGCAGCGTAAGCTTGAACAGACTCTATGGCTACACCTTC | CSVSLNRLYGYTF
- | TRBJ1-2 | TRBV29-1 | - | TGCAGCGTTCTCGGGAGGGGCGGATACTATGGCTACACCTTC | CSVLGRGGYYGYTF
- | TRBJ1-2 | TRBV5-1 | - | TGCGCCAGCAGCGCAGGCAGGGATGGCTACACCTTC | CASSAGRDGYTF
TRBD1 | TRBJ1-2 | TRBV12-3/TRBV12-4 | few | TGTGCCACCTCGACAGGGGAAAACTATGGCTACACCTTC | CATSTGENYGYTF
- | TRBJ2-7 | TRBV12-3/TRBV12-4 | - | TGTGCCAGCACTCGCGGGGCCGAATCCTCCTACGAGCAGTACTTC | CASTRGAESSYEQYF
- | TRBJ2-7 | TRBV29-1 | few | TGCAGCGTTGACTTAGTGGCTACCGGAGCCAGCTCCTACGAGCAGTACTTC | CSVDLVATGASSYEQYF
- | TRBJ2-1 | TRBV28 | few | TGTGCCAGCACACTGGGGACATACTACAATGAGCAGTTCTTC | CASTLGTYYNEQFF
TRBD2 | TRBJ2-1 | TRBV29-1 | few | TGCAGCGTTGAAGGTAGCGGGGGGCCGGTTAGGGATGAGCAGTTCTTC | CSVEGSGGPVRDEQFF
- | TRBJ1-1 | TRBV29-1 | - | TGCAGCGTTGATGATCCGGGACGCTTGAACACTGAAGCTTTCTTT | CSVDDPGRLNTEAFF
- | TRBJ2-1 | TRBV7-8 | few | TGTGCCAGCAGCTTTTTCGCCTTGGGGACTCCACTTCACAATGAGCAGTTCTTC | CASSFFALGTPLHNEQFF
- | TRBJ2-7 | TRBV4-1 | few | TGCGCCAGCAGCCAAGATACCCGAATCTCCTACGAGCAGTACTTC | CASSQDTRISYEQYF
- | TRBJ1-1 | TRBV5-4 | many | TGTGCCAGCAGCTGGATGGGACGTGAGGCAGAAGCTTTCTTT | CASSWMGREAEAFF
- | TRBJ2-3 | TRBV7-9 | many | TGTGCCAGCAGCTTAGTGGTGGATACGCAGTATTTT | CASSLVVDTQYF
TRBD2 | TRBJ2-1 | TRBV24-1 | few | TGTGCCACCAGTGTGGCTAGCGGGATCTACAATGAGCAGTTCTTC | CATSVASGIYNEQFF
TRBD2 | TRBJ2-7 | TRBV25-1 | many | TGTGCCAGCAGTGGGGAGCGGGACTCAAGCTCCTACGAGCAGTACTTC | CASSGERDSSSYEQYF
- | TRBJ1-2 | TRBV12-3/TRBV12-4 | - | TGTGCCAGCAAGGGACCTGGGGGCTACACCTTC | CASKGPGGYTF
- | TRBJ2-1 | TRBV4-1 | few | TGCGCCAGCAGCCAAGACCCCGTCCAGGGCTCCTACAATGAGCAGTTCTTC | CASSQDPVQGSYNEQFF
- | TRBJ2-7 | TRBV10-3 | few | TGTGCCATCAGTGAGTCCTCAGGGCCCTACGAGCAGTACTTC | CAISESSGPYEQYF
TRBD2 | TRBJ2-3 | TRBV6-6 | few | TGTGCCAGCAGTGAACGGACTAGCGGCTCAGATACGCAGTATTTT | CASSERTSGSDTQYF
- | TRBJ2-2 | TRBV10-3 | few | TGTGCCATCAGTTCCTGGGTTCCGAACACCGGGGAGCTGTTTTTT | CAISSWVPNTGELFF
- | TRBJ2-1 | TRBV4-1 | - | TGCGCCAGCAGCCAAGGCCAAAACGGGGGTGAGCAGTTCTTC | CASSQGQNGGEQFF
- | TRBJ2-5 | TRBV7-2 | many | TGTGCCAGCAGCTTAGCCGAGCTAGCCGGCCAAGAGACCCAGTACTTC | CASSLAELAGQETQYF
- | TRBJ1-4 | TRBV4-1 | - | TGCGCCAGCAGCCTTGAAACGACGGAAGGTTATAATGAAAAACTGTTTTTT | CASSLETTEGYNEKLFF
- | TRBJ1-1 | TRBV20-1 | few | TGCAGTGCTAGAGATGGATCGGGGGACGCTGAAGCTTTCTTT | CSARDGSGDAEAFF
TRBD2 | TRBJ2-1 | TRBV6-2/TRBV6-3 | few | TGTGCCAGCCTCTCTAGAGGGTCGAGGGAGGGCCGCACTTTCTTC | CASLSRGSREGRTFF
TRBD2 | TRBJ2-6 | TRBV7-3 | few | TGTGCCAGCTCCCGGGGGGATCTTGGGGCCAACGTCCTGACTTTC | CASSRGDLGANVLTF
- | TRBJ2-2 | TRBV2 | - | TGTGCCAGCAGTGAGCGGAGACAGGTGAACACCGGGGAGCTGTTTTTT | CASSERRQVNTGELFF
- | TRBJ2-7 | TRBV4-1 | - | TGCGCCAGCAGCCAAGACCCAGCCACCTACGAGCAGTACTTC | CASSQDPATYEQYF
- | TRBJ2-3 | TRBV10-3 | few | TGTGCCATCAGTGGGGAAAGGCAGCTTAGCACAGATACGCAGTATTTT | CAISGERQLSTDTQYF
- | TRBJ2-1 | TRBV5-1 | - | TGCGCCAGCAGCCAAAGCTGGAATGAGCAGTTCTTC | CASSQSWNEQFF
- | TRBJ1-1 | TRBV29-1 | few | TGCAGCGTTAGTTCAGCTGAAGCTTTCTTT | CSVSSAEAFF
- | TRBJ2-7 | TRBV12-3/TRBV12-4 | - | TGTGCCAGCAGCCCTACAGGGAAGGGATACGAGCAGTACTTC | CASSPTGKGYEQYF
- | TRBJ2-1 | TRBV12-3/TRBV12-4 | - | TGTGCCAGCAGTGGAACAGGGAGAGATGAGCAGTTCTTC | CASSGTGRDEQFF
- | TRBJ1-2 | TRBV29-1 | few | TGCAGCGGGGGCGAGGAATATGGCTACACCTTC | CSGGEEYGYTF
- | TRBJ1-2 | TRBV7-2 | - | TGTGCCAGCAGCTCATATCTGGCAGGGGAGGTCTATGGCTACACCTTC | CASSSYLAGEVYGYTF
- | TRBJ1-2 | TRBV5-6 | - | TGTGCCAGCACCCCCACTATCTTTGGCAGACTCTATGGCTACACCTTC | CASTPTIFGRLYGYTF
- | TRBJ1-2 | TRBV20-1 | few | TGCAGTGCTAGAGAGTCGGGCAGGGCTAACTATGGCTACACCTTC | CSARESGRANYGYTF
TRBD1 | TRBJ2-7 | TRBV18 | - | TGTGCCAGCTCAATTACCGGGACAGGGGCCTACGAGCAGTACTTC | CASSITGTGAYEQYF
- | TRBJ2-1 | TRBV12-3/TRBV12-4 | many | TGTGCCAGCAGCACGCGAGAGTACAATGAGCAGTTCTTC | CASSTREYNEQFF
TRBD1 | TRBJ1-5 | TRBV2 | - | TGTGCCAGCAGCCAGGACAGGGTCAGCAATCAGCCCCAGCATTTT | CASSQDRVSNQPQHF